One and the same sample provided the 15 T cell receptor beta chains below, sequenced in a study of blood T cell repertoires in COVID-19. Generated by immunoSEQ multiplex PCR, the TCRdb table keeps only in-frame clones and is missing some. Here the sample spans 150,000 or so clones, 87% being singletons. Sequences were obtained from peripheral blood. Receptors originate from an elderly man with acute or convalescent COVID-19.

This rearrangement joins TRBV7-8 to TRBJ1-1; 7 nucleotides line up with TRBD1. CDR1 and CDR2 from the germline V gene are SGHVS and FQNEAQ. There are 15 residues in the CDR3. The trim removed 5 bases at V and 0 bases at J, leaving 6 bases unmatched. The DNA for the CDR3 is TGTGCCAGCAGCCCCTTGGACAGGCTGAACACTGAAGCTTTCTTT. Translated, it gives CASSPLDRLNTEAFF.

For this clone: Other DNA sequences in the sample encode the same CDR3. This rearrangement joins TRBV2 to TRBJ2-3; D unclear. The V and J ends lost 4 bases and 0 bases respectively, with 8 bases between them. The length of the CDR3 is 14 residues. Germline CDR1 is SNHLY and CDR2 is FYNNEI. The CDR3 reads CASSALLSTDTQYF. The CDR3 nucleotides read TGTGCCAGCAGTGCCTTACTTAGCACAGATACGCAGTATTTT.

The genes are TRBV11-1 and TRBJ1-1; no reliable D call. The germline V and J ends were trimmed by 1 base and 1 base, with 4 bases remaining between them. The CDR3 is 13 residues long. Germline-derived CDR1 and CDR2 are SGHAT and FQDESV (reference sequence). CDR3 residues: CASSLGGNTEAFF. The CDR3 DNA follows: TGTGCCAGCAGCTTAGGCGGGAACACTGAAGCTTTCTTT.

This clone was found once. This chain connects TRBV5-4 to TRBJ1-1; weak D call: TRBD1 (5 bases). V dropped 2 bases and J dropped 3 bases, with 11 bases sitting between them. The germline CDR1 and CDR2 sequences are SGHNT and YYREEE (reference sequence). This CDR3 comprises 14 residues. CDR3 nucleotide sequence: TGTGCCAGCAGCTTTCAGGGATCTGACACTGAAGCTTTCTTT. Translating it yields CASSFQGSDTEAFF. The full variable domain, completed using reference TRBV5-4 and TRBJ1-1, is ETGVTQSPTHLIKTRGQQVTLRCSSQSGHNTVSWYQQALGQGPQFIFQYYREEENGRGNFPPRFSGLQFPNYSSELNVNALELDDSALYLCASSFQGSDTEAFFGQGTRLTVV.

The rearrangement uses TRBV5-4 and TRBJ2-3; D call uncertain. The V end was cut by 7 bases, the J end by 6 bases, with 15 bases between. Germline V gives CDR1 SGHNT, CDR2 YYREEE (reference sequence). This CDR3 contains 13 residues. As DNA, the CDR3 is TGTGCCAGCCACCGAGAAATTGCGGATACGCAGTATTTT. Translating it yields CASHREIADTQYF.

V is TRBV5-1 and J is TRBJ2-5; TRBD1 matches at 10 bases. Looked up from germline, CDR1 is SGHRS and CDR2 is YFSETQ. CDR3 size: 13 residues. V was clipped by 5 bases and J by 5 bases; unmatched bases: 3. CDR3 region: CASRTGGFETQYF. The CDR3 region has the DNA TGCGCCAGCAGGACAGGGGGCTTCGAGACCCAGTACTTC.

The rearrangement joins TRBV27 to TRBJ2-3, with 8 nucleotides matching TRBD2. V shed 5 bases and J 0 bases; nucleotides not matched to a gene: 4. This CDR3 region has 15 residues. Looked up from germline, CDR1 is MNHEY and CDR2 is SMNVEV (reference sequence). The DNA of the CDR3 is TGTGCCAGCAGTCGAGCTAGCGGGAGCACAGATACGCAGTATTTT. This encodes CASSRASGSTDTQYF.

This clone was counted a single time. The chain is built from TRBV28 and TRBJ2-3; D uncertain. V lost 7 bases, J lost 0 bases, and 5 bases lay in between. Germline CDR1 MDHEN, CDR2 SYDVKM. This CDR3 contains 12 residues. The CDR3 DNA sequence: TGTGCCAGCAAATCGAGCACAGATACGCAGTATTTT. Translating it yields CASKSSTDTQYF. Full variable domain (missing parts from reference TRBV28 and TRBJ2-3): DVKVTQSSRYLVKRTGEKVFLECVQDMDHENMFWYRQDPGLGLRLIYFSYDVKMKEKGDIPEGYSVSREKKERFSLILESASTNQTSMYLCASKSSTDTQYFGPGTRLTVL.

This clone was picked up one time. The rearrangement uses TRBV7-2 and TRBJ1-6; D gene uncertain. The V and J ends lost 1 base and 10 bases respectively, with 14 bases between them. The CDR3 is 15 amino acids. Germline CDR1 SGHTA, CDR2 FQGNSA. The CDR3: CASSLEVTKNSPLHF. The CDR3, as DNA: TGTGCCAGCAGCTTAGAGGTCACTAAGAACTCACCCCTCCACTTT.

The gene calls are TRBV28 and TRBJ2-1; TRBD1 is a possible D gene (5 bases). This CDR3 has 13 residues. The V gene lost 6 bases and the J gene lost 6 bases, with 12 bases spanning the gap. Germline V gene lookup returns CDR1 MDHEN and CDR2 SYDVKM. The CDR3 loop reads CASRGQVGNEQFF. The CDR3 region has the DNA TGTGCCAGCAGGGGGCAGGTGGGCAATGAGCAGTTCTTC.

The rearrangement joins TRBV19 to TRBJ1-5; D call uncertain. CDR3 length equals 14 residues. V lost 5 bases, J lost 1 base, and 9 bases lay in between. Germline V gene data show CDR1 as LNHDA and CDR2 as SQIVND (reference sequence). CDR3 bases: TGTGCCAGTAGTTCCCCCCAGAGCAATCAGCCCCAGCATTTT. Translated: CASSSPQSNQPQHF.

The chain couples TRBV30 to TRBJ1-4, with no clear D. Trimming left V 2 bases short and J 8 bases short, with 12 bases between. The CDR3 sequence is 13 residues long. Germline lookup yields CDR1 GTSNPN and CDR2 SVGIG (reference sequence). The CDR3 loop is CAWSIRGGEKLFF. CDR3 coding DNA: TGTGCCTGGAGTATCCGGGGAGGCGAAAAACTGTTTTTT.

CDR3 nucleotides: TGTGCCTGGAGTAGGGGGACAGGGAACACCGGGGAGCTGTTTTTT. The encoded protein is CAWSRGTGNTGELFF. The V gene is TRBV30, the J gene TRBJ2-2; 8 bases fit TRBD1. V was clipped by 2 bases and J by 1 base; unmatched bases: 3. The CDR3 sequence is 15 residues long. Germline V lookup: CDR1 GTSNPN, CDR2 SVGIG (reference sequence). The full variable domain, with the rest looked up from reference TRBV30 and TRBJ2-2, is SQTIHQWPATLVQPVGSPLSLECTVEGTSNPNLYWYRQAAGRGLQLLFYSVGIGQISSEVPQNLSASRPQDRQFILSSKKLLLSDSGFYLCAWSRGTGNTGELFFGEGSRLTVL.

The chain joins TRBV2 to TRBJ1-3; D is perhaps TRBD1 (5 bases). CDR3 length: 16 amino acids. Germline CDR1 reads SNHLY; CDR2 reads FYNNEI. Trimming removed 3 bases at V and 0 bases at J, with 12 bases between. CDR3 sequence: CASSEIRGRSGNTIYF. The CDR3 DNA reads as TGTGCCAGCAGTGAGATTAGGGGTCGCTCTGGAAACACCATATATTTT.

The genes are TRBV19 and TRBJ2-3, with a tentative D call TRBD1 (5 bases). The germline V gene has CDR1 LNHDA and CDR2 SQIVND (reference sequence). The V end was cut by 7 bases, the J end by 5 bases, with 16 bases between. The CDR3 extends over 14 amino acids. CDR3 nucleotide sequence: TGTGCCAGTAAAGGCGGCAGGGTTGAAGATACGCAGTATTTT. Amino acid sequence: CASKGGRVEDTQYF.